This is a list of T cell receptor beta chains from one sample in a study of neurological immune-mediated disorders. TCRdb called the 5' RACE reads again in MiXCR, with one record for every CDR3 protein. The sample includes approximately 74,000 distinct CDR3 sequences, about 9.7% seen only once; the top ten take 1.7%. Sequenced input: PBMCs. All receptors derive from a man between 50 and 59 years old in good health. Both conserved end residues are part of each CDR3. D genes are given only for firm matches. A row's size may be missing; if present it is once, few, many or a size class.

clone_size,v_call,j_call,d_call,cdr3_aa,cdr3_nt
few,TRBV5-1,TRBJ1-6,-,CASSGGTFLGSSPLHF,TGCGCCAGCAGCGGAGGAACGTTCCTGGGGAGTTCACCCCTCCACTTT
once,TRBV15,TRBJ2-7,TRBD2,CATSRGRLAGYYEQYF,TGTGCCACCAGCAGGGGACGACTAGCGGGGTACTACGAGCAGTACTTC
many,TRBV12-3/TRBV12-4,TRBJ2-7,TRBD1,CASSLRTGGHEQYF,TGTGCCAGCAGCCTCCGGACAGGGGGCCACGAGCAGTACTTC
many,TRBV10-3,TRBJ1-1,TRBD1,CAMGTGNTEAFF,TGTGCCATGGGGACAGGGAACACTGAAGCTTTCTTT
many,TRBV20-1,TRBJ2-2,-,CSARDTRYTGELFF,TGCAGTGCTAGAGATACGAGGTACACCGGGGAGCTGTTTTTT
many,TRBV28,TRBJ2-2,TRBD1,CASSYHTGGWELFF,TGTGCCAGCAGTTACCACACAGGGGGCTGGGAGCTGTTTTTT
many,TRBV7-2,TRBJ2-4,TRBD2,CASRRGTSGSGAKNIQYF,TGTGCCAGCAGGCGAGGCACTAGCGGGAGTGGGGCCAAAAACATTCAGTACTTC
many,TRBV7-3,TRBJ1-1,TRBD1,CASSPSQGQNTEAFF,TGTGCCAGCAGCCCTTCACAGGGGCAGAACACTGAAGCTTTCTTT
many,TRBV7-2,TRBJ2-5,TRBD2,CASSLITGGQETQYF,TGTGCCAGCAGCTTAATTACGGGGGGGCAAGAGACCCAGTACTTC
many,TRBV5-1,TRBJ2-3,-,CASSLGVSSTGTDTQYF,TGCGCCAGCAGCTTGGGCGTCTCCTCTACGGGGACAGATACGCAGTATTTT
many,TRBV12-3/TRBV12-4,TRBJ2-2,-,CASIDLRGSTGELFF,TGTGCCAGCATCGATCTTAGGGGAAGCACCGGGGAGCTGTTTTTT
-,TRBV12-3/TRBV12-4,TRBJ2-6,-,CASSPRSSWANVLTF,TGTGCCAGCAGTCCCAGGTCCTCTTGGGCCAACGTCCTGACTTTT
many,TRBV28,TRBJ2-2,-,CASSPRGEDTGELFF,TGTGCCAGCAGTCCGAGGGGGGAGGACACCGGGGAGCTGTTTTTT
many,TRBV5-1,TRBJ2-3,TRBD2,CASSQVAGDPDTQYF,TGCGCCAGCAGCCAGGTAGCGGGCGACCCAGATACGCAGTATTTT
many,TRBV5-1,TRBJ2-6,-,CASSLAPTGSLGANVLTF,TGCGCCAGCAGCCTTGCTCCCACAGGTTCCCTCGGGGCCAACGTCCTGACTTTC
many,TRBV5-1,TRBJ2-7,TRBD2,CASSRGLARGEGYEQYF,TGCGCCAGCAGCCGAGGACTAGCGAGGGGGGAGGGATACGAGCAGTACTTC
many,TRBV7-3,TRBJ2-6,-,CASRPRGSIGGANVLTF,TGTGCCAGCAGGCCCAGGGGCTCGATCGGCGGGGCCAACGTCCTGACTTTC
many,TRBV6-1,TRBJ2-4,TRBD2,CASSDLAGLAGGFAKNIQYF,TGTGCCAGCAGTGATCTCGCGGGACTAGCGGGGGGGTTTGCCAAAAACATTCAGTACTTC
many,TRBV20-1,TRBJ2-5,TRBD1,CSASSTQGVETQYF,TGCAGTGCTAGTAGTACGCAGGGGGTGGAGACCCAGTACTTC
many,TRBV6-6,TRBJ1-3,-,CASSVGVDHSGNTIYF,TGTGCCAGTTCGGTGGGGGTGGACCACTCTGGAAACACCATATATTTT
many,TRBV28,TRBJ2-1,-,CASSLGGAIYNEQFF,TGTGCCAGCAGTTTGGGCGGGGCCATTTACAATGAGCAGTTCTTC
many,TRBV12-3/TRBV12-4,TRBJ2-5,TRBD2,CASRRGGVQETQYF,TGTGCCAGCAGGCGGGGGGGGGTACAAGAGACCCAGTACTTC
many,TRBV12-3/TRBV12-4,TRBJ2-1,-,CASSLPQGGREQFF,TGTGCCAGCAGTTTACCGCAGGGGGGGCGAGAGCAGTTCTTC
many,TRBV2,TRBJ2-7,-,CASRSRGSAYEQYF,TGTGCCAGCAGATCTCGGGGGTCGGCCTACGAGCAGTACTTC
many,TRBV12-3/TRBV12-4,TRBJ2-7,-,CASSYSSYEQYF,TGTGCCAGCAGTTACAGCTCCTACGAGCAGTACTTC
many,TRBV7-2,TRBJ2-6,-,CATLGRRTSGANVLTF,TGTGCCACACTAGGTCGCCGAACCTCTGGGGCCAACGTCCTGACTTTC
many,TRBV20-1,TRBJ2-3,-,CSARTGDTQYF,TGCAGTGCTAGAACGGGGGATACGCAGTATTTT
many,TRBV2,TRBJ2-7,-,CATGAYEQYF,TGTGCCACGGGGGCCTACGAGCAGTACTTC
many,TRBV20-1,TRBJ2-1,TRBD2,CSARDRLAGGNEQFF,TGCAGTGCTAGAGATCGACTAGCGGGAGGCAATGAGCAGTTCTTC
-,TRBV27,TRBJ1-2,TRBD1,CASRGQGNGDYGYTF,TGTGCCAGCAGGGGACAGGGGAACGGGGACTATGGCTACACCTTC
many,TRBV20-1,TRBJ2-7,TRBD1,CSANDRAYEQYF,TGCAGTGCTAATGACAGGGCCTACGAGCAGTACTTC
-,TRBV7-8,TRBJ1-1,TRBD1,CASSSRAPGQGWGNTEAFF,TGTGCCAGCAGCTCGCGCGCCCCGGGACAGGGCTGGGGCAACACTGAAGCCTTCTTT
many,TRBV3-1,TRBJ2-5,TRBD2,CASSPLLAGGHEVAQYF,TGTGCCAGCAGCCCCCTACTAGCGGGGGGCCACGAGGTGGCCCAGTACTTC
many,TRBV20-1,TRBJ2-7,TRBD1,CSAIPGQGRDEQYF,TGCAGTGCTATACCGGGACAGGGCAGGGACGAGCAGTACTTC
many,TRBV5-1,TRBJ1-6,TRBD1,CASSTRTGGDSPLHF,TGCGCCAGCAGCACCCGGACAGGGGGGGATTCACCCCTCCACTTT
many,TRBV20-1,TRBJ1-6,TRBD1,CSAREPGQGFYNSPLHF,TGCAGTGCTAGAGAACCGGGACAGGGTTTTTATAATTCACCCCTCCACTTT
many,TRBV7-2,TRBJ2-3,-,CASSLDPALDTQYF,TGTGCCAGCAGCTTGGACCCTGCTTTAGATACGCAGTATTTT
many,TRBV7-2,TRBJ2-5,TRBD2,CASSLSLAAFETQYF,TGTGCCAGCAGCTTATCACTAGCGGCCTTCGAGACCCAGTACTTC
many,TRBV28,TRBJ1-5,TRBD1,CASSSPTSKTGMAQPQHF,TGTGCCAGCAGTTCACCTACCTCCAAGACAGGGATGGCTCAGCCCCAGCATTTT
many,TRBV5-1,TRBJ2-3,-,CASSNAGYLATDTQYF,TGCGCCAGCAGCAACGCGGGGTACCTAGCAACAGATACGCAGTATTTT
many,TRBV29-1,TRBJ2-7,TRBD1,CSVEKDRGYEQYF,TGCAGCGTTGAAAAGGACAGGGGTTACGAGCAGTACTTC
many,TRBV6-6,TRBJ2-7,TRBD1,CASSAGDRGYEQYF,TGTGCCAGCAGCGCCGGGGACAGGGGCTACGAGCAGTACTTC
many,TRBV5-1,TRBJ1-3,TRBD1,CASSYQGVSGNTIYF,TGCGCCAGCAGCTACCAGGGGGTCTCTGGAAACACCATATATTTT
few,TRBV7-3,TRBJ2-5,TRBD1,CASSPAWTGKETQYF,TGTGCCAGCAGCCCTGCTTGGACAGGGAAAGAGACCCAGTACTTC
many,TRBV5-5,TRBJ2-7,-,CASSLPVSYEQYF,TGTGCCAGCAGCTTACCAGTTTCCTACGAGCAGTACTTC
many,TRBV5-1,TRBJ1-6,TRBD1,CASSPGQGLLPLHF,TGCGCCAGCAGCCCCGGACAGGGCTTACTACCCCTCCACTTT
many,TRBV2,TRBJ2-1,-,CASSVEGSLYNEQFF,TGTGCCAGCAGTGTCGAGGGTAGTCTGTACAATGAGCAGTTCTTC
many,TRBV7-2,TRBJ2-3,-,CASSPGGGPTDTQYF,TGTGCCAGCAGCCCAGGCGGCGGGCCCACAGATACGCAGTATTTT
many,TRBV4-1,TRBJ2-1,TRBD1,CASSPQGQGGLNEQFF,TGCGCCAGCAGCCCGCAGGGACAGGGGGGCCTCAATGAGCAGTTCTTC
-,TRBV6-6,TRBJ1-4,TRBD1,CASRDRVTNEKLFF,TGTGCTAGCAGAGACAGGGTCACTAATGAAAAACTGTTTTTT
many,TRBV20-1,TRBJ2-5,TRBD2,CSARLGGETQYF,TGCAGTGCTAGACTCGGGGGGGAGACCCAGTACTTC
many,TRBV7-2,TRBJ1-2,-,CASSLGGLGYTF,TGTGCCAGCAGCTTAGGAGGGCTCGGCTACACCTTC
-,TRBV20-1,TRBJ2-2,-,CSARVVEGAGELFF,TGCAGTGCTAGAGTAGTGGAAGGGGCAGGGGAGCTGTTTTTT
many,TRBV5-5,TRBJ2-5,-,CASSLAGQGETQYF,TGTGCCAGCAGCTTGGCGGGTCAGGGCGAGACCCAGTACTTC
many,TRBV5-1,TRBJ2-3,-,CASSFSGVSTDTQYF,TGCGCCAGCAGCTTCTCGGGAGTGTCGACAGATACGCAGTATTTT
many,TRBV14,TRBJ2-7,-,CASSQGARGGVYEQYF,TGTGCCAGCAGCCAAGGGGCGCGGGGAGGAGTCTACGAGCAGTACTTC
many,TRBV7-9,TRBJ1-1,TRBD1,CASSSDTGQGSTEAFF,TGTGCCAGCAGCTCGGATACTGGACAGGGGAGCACTGAAGCTTTCTTT